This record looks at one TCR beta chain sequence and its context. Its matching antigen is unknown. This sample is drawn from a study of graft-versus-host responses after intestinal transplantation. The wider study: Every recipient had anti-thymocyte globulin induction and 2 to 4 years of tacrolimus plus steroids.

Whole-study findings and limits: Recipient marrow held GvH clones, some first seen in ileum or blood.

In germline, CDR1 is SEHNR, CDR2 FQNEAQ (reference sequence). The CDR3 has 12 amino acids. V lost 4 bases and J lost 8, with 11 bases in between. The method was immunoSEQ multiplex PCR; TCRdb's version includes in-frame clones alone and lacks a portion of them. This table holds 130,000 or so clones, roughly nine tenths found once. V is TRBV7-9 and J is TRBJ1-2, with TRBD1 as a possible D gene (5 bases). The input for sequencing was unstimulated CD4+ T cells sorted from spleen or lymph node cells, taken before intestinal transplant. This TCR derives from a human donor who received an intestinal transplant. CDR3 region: CASSSDQGGYTF. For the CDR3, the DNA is TGTGCCAGCAGCTCCGACCAGGGCGGCTACACCTTC. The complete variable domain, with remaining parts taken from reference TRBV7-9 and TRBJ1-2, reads DTGVSQNPRHKITKRGQNVTFRCDPISEHNRLYWYRQTLGQGPEFLTYFQNEAQLEKSRLLSDRFSAERPKGSFSTLEIQRTEQGDSAMYLCASSSDQGGYTFGSGTRLTVV.